This entry features one TCR beta chain sequence. The data were taken from a study of blood T cell repertoires in COVID-19. The overall study: Material from acute and convalescent COVID-19 was sourced from the United States, Italy and Spain. From T cells, B-cell-depleted T cells, or PBMCs came the material, which was cDNA or gDNA.

Profiled with immunoSEQ multiplex PCR; TCRdb holds only in-frame clones, not every one. The data hold some 78,000 clones, with 86% observed a single time. Germline V lookup: CDR1 SGHRS, CDR2 YFSETQ. Trimming took 0 bases from V and 5 from J, leaving 14 bases between them. The CDR3 consists of 16 residues. The origin of this receptor is a man over 45 with active or convalescent COVID-19. The V call is TRBV5-1, the J call TRBJ2-2, with TRBD1 as a possible D gene (5 bases). The sequencing sample was made of peripheral blood. CDR3 bases: TGCGCCAGCAGCTTGGATACAGGCCGAACGACCGGGGAGCTGTTTTTT. Amino acid sequence: CASSLDTGRTTGELFF.